This entry lists 12 T cell receptor beta chains sequenced from one sample in a study of Ad26.COV2.S vaccination and SARS-CoV-2 variants. The assay was immunoSEQ multiplex PCR, and TCRdb's table has in-frame clones only and misses some. The table has hundreds of thousands of clones, 75% to 90% seen once. Noted treatment: 19 received Ad26.COV2.S at low or high dose, single or two shots; roughly five received placebo; per-sample allocation not given. Each sample was drawn 63 days after the first injection (of vaccine or placebo). The input for sequencing was peripheral blood, taken in a trial of Ad26.COV2.S vaccine versus placebo. These receptors all come from a person aged 18-65 years who received the Ad26.COV2.S COVID-19 vaccine or a placebo.

V gene TRBV11-3 combines with J gene TRBJ2-3, with TRBD1 matching over 7 bases. The CDR3 contains 13 residues. Germline CDR1 reads SGHNT; CDR2 reads YENEEA. The ends lost 5 bases at V and 7 bases at J; junction bases unmatched: 6. CDR3 DNA sequence: TGTGCCAGCAGCCCGACAGGGCTAAATACGCAGTATTTT. It translates to CASSPTGLNTQYF.

V and J are TRBV12-3 or TRBV12-4 and TRBJ2-7, with 7 bases that match TRBD1. V lost 5 bases and J lost 2; bases outside the gene matches: 3. The CDR3 loop spans 13 amino acids. CDR3 loop: CASSQGTAYEQYF. The CDR3 DNA reads TGTGCCAGCAGTCAAGGGACAGCCTACGAGCAGTACTTC.

The chain has TRBV7-2 and TRBJ2-7, with 12 bases aligning to TRBD2. The CDR3 spans 15 residues. Germline loops: CDR1 SGHTA, CDR2 FQGNSA. J gave up 6 bases and V 6 bases, and 9 bases lay outside the gene matches. This CDR3 reads CASSTFLAGGREQYF. As DNA, the CDR3 is TGTGCCAGCAGTACTTTTCTAGCGGGAGGGCGCGAGCAGTACTTC.

The V call is TRBV9, the J call TRBJ2-2; 9 bases fit TRBD1. The germline V gene has CDR1 SGDLS and CDR2 YYNGEE. The CDR3 totals 14 residues. J was trimmed by 7 bases and V by 4 bases; bases with no gene match: 5. The CDR3 DNA follows: TGTGCCAGCAGCCCGACAGGGGGTAACGGGGAGCTGTTTTTT. Amino acids: CASSPTGGNGELFF.

The gene calls are TRBV19 and TRBJ2-2; weak D call: TRBD2 (5 bases). The CDR3 totals 11 residues. Trimming stripped 7 bases from V and 6 bases from J, with 6 bases between. Germline CDR1 and CDR2: LNHDA and SQIVND (reference sequence). In DNA form, the CDR3 reads TGTGCCAGTATGCGGGCCGGGGAGCTGTTTTTT. Residues: CASMRAGELFF. The whole variable domain, remainder taken from reference TRBV19 and TRBJ2-2, is DGGITQSPKYLFRKEGQNVTLSCEQNLNHDAMYWYRQDPGQGLRLIYYSQIVNDFQKGDIAEGYSVSREKKESFPLTVTSAQKNPTAFYLCASMRAGELFFGEGSRLTVL.

The sample holds a few counts of this clone. The chain couples TRBV6-5 to TRBJ1-3; tentative D call: TRBD1 (5 bases). The CDR3 is made up of 14 amino acids. Germline loops: CDR1 MNHEY, CDR2 SVGAGI. The V end lost 7 bases, the J end lost 0 bases, and 10 bases lay between the germline ends. CDR3: CASKSGLSGNTIYF. As DNA, the CDR3 is TGTGCCAGCAAGTCGGGGCTCTCTGGAAACACCATATATTTT.

J is TRBJ1-2 and V is TRBV9; D uncertain. The CDR3 length is 12 residues. Germline assignment: CDR1 SGDLS and CDR2 YYNGEE. Trimming took off 5 bases at V and 6 bases at J, with 11 bases between the two ends. The CDR3 protein is CASSRTQDGYTF. DNA of the CDR3: TGTGCCAGCAGTAGGACTCAGGATGGCTACACCTTC.

The chain employs TRBV7-6 and TRBJ2-2; D gene unclear. The CDR3 length is 15 residues. Trimming pared 5 bases from V and 0 bases from J, leaving 10 bases between. Per the germline V gene, CDR1 is SGHVS and CDR2 is FNYEAQ. CDR3 protein: CASSRDHSNTGELFF. DNA of the CDR3: TGTGCCAGCAGCCGAGACCACTCGAACACCGGGGAGCTGTTTTTT.

The V and J genes are TRBV15 and TRBJ1-4, with no clear D. There are 16 residues in the CDR3. The ends were cut back, 0 bases at V and 2 bases at J, with 10 bases in the middle. Germline-derived CDR1 and CDR2 are LNHNV and YYDKDF (reference sequence). In DNA, the CDR3 is TGTGCCACCAGCAGAGATCGAGGCAAGACTAATGAAAAACTGTTTTTT. Translating it yields CATSRDRGKTNEKLFF.

The chain recombines TRBV21-1 with TRBJ1-1. TRBV21-1 is assigned pseudogene status. The CDR3 is 14 amino acids. The CDR3 nucleotides read TGTGCCAGCAGCAAAGATTGGAAAGGCCCTGAAGCTTTCTTT. Translated: CASSKDWKGPEAFF.

The J gene is TRBJ2-1, the V gene TRBV19, with 7 positions matching TRBD2. CDR1 and CDR2 from the germline V gene are LNHDA and SQIVND (reference sequence). V dropped 5 bases and J dropped 0; count of bases not matched to a gene: 10. CDR3 length: 17 amino acids. This CDR3 reads CASSPLGGVGSYNEQFF. The CDR3 DNA sequence: TGTGCCAGTAGTCCCCTGGGGGGGGTGGGCTCCTACAATGAGCAGTTCTTC.

The V call is TRBV2, the J call TRBJ1-3; 8 positions match TRBD1. This CDR3 has 15 residues. Germline CDR1 is SNHLY and CDR2 is FYNNEI. V gave up 3 bases and J gave up 1 base; unmatched junction bases: 2. The CDR3 loop reads CASSDRTGSGNTIYF. The CDR3 DNA follows: TGTGCCAGCAGTGATCGGACAGGGTCTGGAAACACCATATATTTT.